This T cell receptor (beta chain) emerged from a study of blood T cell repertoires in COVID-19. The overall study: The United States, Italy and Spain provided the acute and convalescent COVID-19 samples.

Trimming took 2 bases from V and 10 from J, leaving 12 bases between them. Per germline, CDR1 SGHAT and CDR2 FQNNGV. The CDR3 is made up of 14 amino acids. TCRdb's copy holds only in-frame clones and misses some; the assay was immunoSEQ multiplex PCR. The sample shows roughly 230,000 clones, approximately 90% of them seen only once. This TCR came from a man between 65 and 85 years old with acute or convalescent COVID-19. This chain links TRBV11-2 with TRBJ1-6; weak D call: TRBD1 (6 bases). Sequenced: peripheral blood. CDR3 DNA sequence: TGTGCCAGCAGCTTATCCTGGACAGACTCACCCCTCCACTTT. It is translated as CASSLSWTDSPLHF. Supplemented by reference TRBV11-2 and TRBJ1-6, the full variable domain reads EAGVAQSPRYKIIEKRQSVAFWCNPISGHATLYWYQQILGQGPKLLIQFQNNGVVDDSQLPKDRFSAERLKGVDSTLKIQPAKLEDSAVYLCASSLSWTDSPLHFGNGTRLTVT.